These 31 T cell receptor beta chains originate from one sample sequenced in a study of blood T cell repertoires in COVID-19. Produced via immunoSEQ multiplex PCR; TCRdb's table is partial and in-frame only. The sample consists of approximately 300,000 clones, approximately 91% of them appearing once. Input material: PBMCs or T cells enriched from blood (not recorded which). Receptors originate from a man aged 55-75 years who had recovered from COVID-19.

The J gene is TRBJ2-7, the V gene TRBV2, with 7 bases lining up with TRBD1. This CDR3 region has 15 residues. After removal of 6 bases from V and 4 bases from J, the junction contained 12 bases not matched to a gene. The germline CDR1 and CDR2 sequences are SNHLY and FYNNEI. CDR3 protein: CASSVQGEGIYEQYF. In DNA, the CDR3 is TGTGCCAGCAGCGTTCAGGGGGAAGGGATTTACGAGCAGTACTTC.

The chain is built from TRBV28 and TRBJ1-2, with 8 bases fitting TRBD1. The CDR3 totals 14 residues. The J segment lost 7 bases and the V segment lost 6 bases, leaving 10 bases of the junction unmatched. Germline V gene sequence: CDR1 MDHEN, CDR2 SYDVKM. This CDR3 is CASRFRQGSGGYTF. For the CDR3, the DNA is TGTGCCAGCAGATTCCGACAGGGGTCGGGTGGCTACACCTTC.

This clone was counted once. The chain links TRBV28 to TRBJ2-2, with D maybe TRBD2 (5 bases). CDR3 length equals 14 residues. Between the trimmed V and J ends, which lost 2 bases and 4 bases, there was a span of 8 bases. Germline lookup yields CDR1 MDHEN and CDR2 SYDVKM. CDR3 bases: TGTGCCAGCAGTTTAACGGGATTCACCGGGGAGCTGTTTTTT. Translating gives CASSLTGFTGELFF.

The chain joins TRBV2 to TRBJ2-7; tentative D call: TRBD1 (5 bases). V was trimmed by 1 base and J by 5 bases, leaving 9 bases between them. The V gene's germline CDR1 is SNHLY and CDR2 FYNNEI. The CDR3 extends over 13 amino acids. CDR3 in amino acids: CASSEGRVHEQYF. The CDR3 DNA is TGTGCCAGCAGTGAAGGCAGGGTCCACGAGCAGTACTTC.

This clone was found a few times. The chain has TRBV7-9 and TRBJ2-2, with D uncertain. Germline V lookup: CDR1 SEHNR, CDR2 FQNEAQ (reference sequence). Trimming removed 1 base from V and 7 bases from J, with 13 bases in between. The CDR3 extends over 15 amino acids. CDR3 in DNA: TGTGCCAGCAGCTTAGTTGCGGTCGCAAGCGGGGAGCTGTTTTTT. Protein sequence: CASSLVAVASGELFF. The full variable domain, in which reference TRBV7-9 and TRBJ2-2 provide the parts outside the CDR3, is DTGVSQNPRHKITKRGQNVTFRCDPISEHNRLYWYRQTLGQGPEFLTYFQNEAQLEKSRLLSDRFSAERPKGSFSTLEIQRTEQGDSAMYLCASSLVAVASGELFFGEGSRLTVL.

The rearrangement uses TRBV6-5 and TRBJ2-7; 8 nucleotides line up with TRBD2. Trimming removed 4 bases from V and 2 bases from J; junction bases left unmatched: 7. The germline V gene encodes CDR1 MNHEY and CDR2 SVGAGI. CDR3 size: 15 residues. This CDR3 is CASSWARGGAYEQYF. The CDR3 DNA reads as TGTGCCAGCAGTTGGGCCCGGGGGGGCGCCTACGAGCAGTACTTC.

The rearrangement links TRBV9 to TRBJ2-3, with 9 bases fitting TRBD2. The CDR3 consists of 16 residues. Germline CDR1 is SGDLS and CDR2 is YYNGEE. With V trimmed by 1 base and J by 3 bases, 6 bases remained unmatched. CDR3 amino acids: CASSVLGLAGTDTQYF. The DNA of the CDR3 is TGTGCCAGCAGCGTACTGGGACTAGCTGGGACAGATACGCAGTATTTT.

This clone showed up many times. The gene calls are TRBV28 and TRBJ2-1; TRBD2 matches at 10 bases. Germline values: CDR1 MDHEN, CDR2 SYDVKM. The CDR3 runs to 21 residues. V shed 5 bases and J 3 bases; nucleotides not matched to a gene: 22. CDR3 loop: CASSPTELGRLLAGDYNEQFF. In DNA, the CDR3 is TGTGCCAGCAGTCCCACTGAACTGGGCCGACTCCTAGCGGGAGACTACAATGAGCAGTTCTTC.

This clone was counted a few times. This chain links TRBV10-2 with TRBJ2-6, with D unresolved. Deletions cut 2 bases from V and 0 bases from J, with 5 bases between. Looked up from germline, CDR1 is WSHSY and CDR2 is SAAADI. The CDR3 loop spans 15 amino acids. CDR3 in amino acids: CASSEGVSGANVLTF. CDR3 DNA sequence: TGCGCCAGCAGTGAGGGAGTCTCTGGGGCCAACGTCCTGACTTTC.

The gene calls are TRBV10-3 and TRBJ2-3; tentatively, D is TRBD2 (5 bases). CDR1 and CDR2 from the germline V gene are ENHRY and SYGVKD. Trimming shortened V by 4 bases and J by 1 base, and 12 bases separated the two germline ends. This CDR3 spans 15 amino acids. The CDR3 nucleotides read TGTGCCATCAGTGGGAGTAGCGATCGCACAGATACGCAGTATTTT. Residues: CAISGSSDRTDTQYF.

V usage is TRBV6-5 and J usage is TRBJ2-7, with 9 bases matching TRBD2. V was pared by 6 bases and J by 2 bases, with 8 bases of the junction left unmatched. The CDR3 is 15 amino acids. From germline, CDR1 is MNHEY and CDR2 SVGAGI. The CDR3 loop is CASRSTSGLTYEQYF. CDR3 in DNA: TGTGCCAGCAGGTCAACTAGCGGGTTAACCTACGAGCAGTACTTC.

CDR3 bases: TGTGCCAGCAGCCAACTTCAGGGGGCTAGGGGCAATCAGCCCCAGCATTTT. Translated, it gives CASSQLQGARGNQPQHF. This chain links TRBV3-1 (or the pseudogene TRBV3-2) with TRBJ1-5, with TRBD1 identical over 8 bases. This CDR3 contains 17 residues. Germline V gene lookup returns CDR1 LGHDT and CDR2 YNNKEL (reference sequence). With 2 bases clipped from V and 2 bases from J, the junction kept 8 bases outside the gene matches.

The rearrangement links TRBV7-3 to TRBJ2-5; 9 nucleotides line up with TRBD1. The CDR3 has 17 residues. Losses at the gene ends were 3 bases for V and 3 bases for J; bases not matched to a gene: 11. Germline V gene lookup returns CDR1 SGHTA and CDR2 FQGTGA. The CDR3: CASSLRPGQGSEETQYF. The CDR3 coding sequence is TGTGCCAGCAGCTTGCGTCCGGGACAGGGTTCCGAAGAGACCCAGTACTTC.

V is TRBV20-1 and J is TRBJ1-5; D is undetermined. CDR1 and CDR2 (germline): DFQATT, SNEGSKA (reference sequence). V was clipped by 3 bases and J by 7 bases, with 13 bases between them. CDR3 length: 13 residues. The CDR3 is CSASLGSGQPQHF. CDR3 bases: TGCAGTGCTAGTCTCGGATCGGGACAGCCCCAGCATTTT.

This rearrangement joins TRBV6-2 or TRBV6-3 to TRBJ2-3, with TRBD1 as a possible D gene (5 bases). This CDR3 has 16 amino acids. Germline CDR1 reads MNHEY; CDR2 reads SVGEGT. V was pared by 4 bases and J by 5 bases, with 19 bases between. The CDR3 sequence: CASSSPGRVGIDTQYF. The CDR3 coding sequence is TGTGCCAGCAGTTCCCCCGGCAGGGTGGGTATAGATACGCAGTATTTT.

The rearrangement joins TRBV24-1 to TRBJ2-6, with 8 positions matching TRBD1. The CDR3 contains 17 residues. The trim removed 3 bases at V and 0 bases at J, leaving 3 bases unmatched. Germline CDR1 is KGHDR and CDR2 is SFDVKD. This CDR3 is CATSDLDRDSGANVLTF. In DNA, the CDR3 is TGTGCCACCAGTGATCTGGACAGGGACTCTGGGGCCAACGTCCTGACTTTC.

The V gene is TRBV5-1, the J gene TRBJ1-3; D not resolved. V was pared by 1 base and J by 0 bases, with 14 bases between. Germline V CDR1 and CDR2: SGHRS, YFSETQ. This CDR3 contains 17 residues. The CDR3 loop reads CASSLWPGEGSGNTIYF. For the CDR3, the DNA is TGCGCCAGCAGCTTGTGGCCGGGAGAGGGCTCTGGAAACACCATATATTTT.

This chain uses TRBV19 with TRBJ1-6, with 10 bases fitting TRBD1. The CDR3 spans 15 residues. Germline V gives CDR1 LNHDA, CDR2 SQIVND (reference sequence). V lost 5 bases to trimming and J lost 8 bases; unmatched junction nucleotides: 6. The CDR3 bases are TGTGCCAGTAGTGACAGGGGGCCTCGGGATTCACCCCTCCACTTT. This codes for CASSDRGPRDSPLHF.

The rearrangement uses TRBV2 and TRBJ2-5; possibly TRBD1 for D (5 bases). CDR3 length: 10 residues. Germline CDR1 is SNHLY and CDR2 is FYNNEI. V lost 7 bases and J 5 bases, leaving 5 bases between the germline ends. CDR3 protein: CASTGETQYF. The CDR3 DNA follows: TGTGCCAGCACAGGGGAGACCCAGTACTTC.

V usage is TRBV11-3 and J usage is TRBJ2-1, with 9 bases identical to TRBD1. The CDR3 loop spans 17 amino acids. Trimming cost V 0 bases and J 5 bases; bases outside gene matches: 8. Germline-derived CDR1 and CDR2 are SGHNT and YENEEA. CDR3 amino acids: CASSLDRPGQGNNEQFF. The CDR3 DNA reads as TGTGCCAGCAGCTTAGACCGGCCGGGACAGGGCAACAATGAGCAGTTCTTC.

The chain couples TRBV9 to TRBJ2-3; D may be TRBD2 (6 bases). The germline gives CDR1 SGDLS, CDR2 YYNGEE. V shed 0 bases and J shed 2 bases, with 13 bases lying between them. The length of the CDR3 is 16 residues. The CDR3 DNA follows: TGTGCCAGCAGCGTAGGTTTGCGGGGCTCCACAGATACGCAGTATTTT. Residues: CASSVGLRGSTDTQYF.

The chain joins TRBV5-1 to TRBJ2-7; 10 nucleotides match TRBD1. Germline CDR1 and CDR2: SGHRS and YFSETQ. The CDR3 extends over 14 amino acids. Losses at the gene ends were 3 bases for V and 6 bases for J; bases not matched to a gene: 6. Written as DNA, the CDR3 is TGCGCCAGCAGCTCCCGGGACAGGGGAGGCGAGCAGTACTTC. Translation gives CASSSRDRGGEQYF. The complete variable domain, with remaining parts taken from reference TRBV5-1 and TRBJ2-7, reads KAGVTQTPRYLIKTRGQQVTLSCSPISGHRSVSWYQQTPGQGLQFLFEYFSETQRNKGNFPGRFSGRQFSNSRSEMNVSTLELGDSALYLCASSSRDRGGEQYFGPGTRLTVT.

The rearrangement joins TRBV7-2 to TRBJ2-2; D unresolved. V was pared by 5 bases and J by 8 bases, with 15 bases between. This CDR3 region has 14 residues. In germline, CDR1 is SGHTA, CDR2 FQGNSA. CDR3 nucleotide sequence: TGTGCCAGCAGCCCTGTCTCGGGTAGAGGGGAGCTGTTTTTT. This encodes CASSPVSGRGELFF.

The genes are TRBV5-1 and TRBJ2-7; D may be TRBD1 (5 bases). Germline lookup yields CDR1 SGHRS and CDR2 YFSETQ. The germline V and J ends were trimmed by 4 bases and 0 bases, with 11 bases remaining between them. The CDR3 spans 14 residues. In DNA, the CDR3 is TGCGCCAGCAGCCCGCCGGACATCTCCTACGAGCAGTACTTC. This gives the protein CASSPPDISYEQYF.

The chain is built from TRBV3-1 (or the pseudogene TRBV3-2) and TRBJ1-6, with 9 positions matching TRBD1. The germline V gene encodes CDR1 LGHDT and CDR2 YNNKEL (reference sequence). This CDR3 is 16 amino acids long. After removal of 2 bases from V and 5 bases from J, the junction contained 4 bases not matched to a gene. DNA for the CDR3: TGTGCCAGCAGCCAAACGGGACAGGGTGATAATTCACCCCTCCACTTT. It yields the protein CASSQTGQGDNSPLHF.

The J gene is TRBJ2-7, the V gene TRBV3-1 (or the pseudogene TRBV3-2); D perhaps matches TRBD1 (6 bases). Between the trimmed V and J ends, which lost 1 base and 6 bases, there was a span of 19 bases. CDR3 length: 16 residues. Germline CDR1 and CDR2: LGHDT and YNNKEL (reference sequence). The DNA for the CDR3 is TGTGCCAGCAGCCAAGGAGGGATGTGGGGGCAGGGCGAGCAGTACTTC. It encodes CASSQGGMWGQGEQYF.

The J gene is TRBJ1-2, the V gene TRBV27; TRBD1 agrees at 10 bases. The CDR3 has 14 residues. CDR1 is MNHEY, CDR2 SMNVEV, per germline (reference sequence). V lost 3 bases, J lost 6 bases, and 4 bases stayed unmatched. The CDR3 nucleotides are TGTGCCAGCAGTTTTCTGGACAGGGGGGATGGCTACACCTTC. It translates to CASSFLDRGDGYTF.

This chain uses TRBV5-1 with TRBJ2-2; D remains unclear. Germline V gives CDR1 SGHRS, CDR2 YFSETQ. Trimming took off 4 bases at V and 5 bases at J, with 12 bases between the two ends. This CDR3 comprises 14 residues. The CDR3 bases are TGCGCCAGCAGCGTAATGGGCATGACCGGGGAGCTGTTTTTT. It translates to CASSVMGMTGELFF.

The chain combines TRBV6-6 with TRBJ1-5; 7 nucleotides align to TRBD1. After removal of 5 bases from V and 1 base from J, the junction contained 11 bases not matched to a gene. This CDR3 has 17 amino acids. The germline V gene has CDR1 MNHNY and CDR2 SVGAGI (reference sequence). CDR3 sequence: CASSLQGRGRSNQPQHF. CDR3 in DNA: TGTGCCAGCAGTCTACAGGGGAGAGGGAGGAGCAATCAGCCCCAGCATTTT.

There are a few counts of this clone. The chain combines TRBV28 with TRBJ1-2; 9 bases align to TRBD1. CDR1 is MDHEN and CDR2 is SYDVKM in the germline V gene. This CDR3 spans 11 amino acids. V was clipped by 4 bases and J by 13 bases; unmatched bases: 4. For the CDR3, the DNA is TGTGCCAGCAGTTATAACAGGGGGCTCACCTTC. Translating gives CASSYNRGLTF.

The chain employs TRBV13 and TRBJ1-2; D is unresolved. Per the germline V gene, CDR1 is PRHDT and CDR2 is FYEKMQ (reference sequence). Trimming took off 3 bases at V and 4 bases at J, with 6 bases between the two ends. This CDR3 is 12 amino acids long. The CDR3 region has the DNA TGTGCCAGCAGCTTTCGTGTCTATGGCTACACCTTC. Protein sequence: CASSFRVYGYTF.